This is a list of T cell receptor beta chains from one sample in a study of T cells in Graves' hyperthyroidism and ophthalmopathy. TCRdb itself ran the multiplex PCR reads through MiXCR, one entry per CDR3 protein. The sample lists some 510,000 distinct CDR3 sequences, roughly 50% occurring once. Sequences were obtained from peripheral blood or thyroid tissue (not recorded which). The source of these receptors is a woman between 18 and 29 years old with Graves' hyperthyroidism. The conserved cysteine and the conserved F or W are not part of the CDR3 here.

TRBV10-3,13,TRBJ1-4,AISESDRKSEKLF
TRBV15,12,TRBJ1-2,ASSSIQGDYGYA
TRBV2,12,TRBJ2-5,ASSFQTSKETQY
TRBV7-9,12,TRBJ2-5,ASSPESVKETQY
TRBV11-2,14,-,ASSLYAGLSSYEQY
TRBV15,13,-,ATSRDSAGPNIQY
TRBV2,14,TRBJ2-7,ASSDSVGGSRYEQY
TRBV14,13,TRBJ2-5,ASSQGGGRKETQY
TRBV25-1,13,TRBJ2-7,ASSGALGNPYEQY
TRBV7-2,14,TRBJ1-4,ASSLSGGANTEKLF
TRBV10-3,12,TRBJ1-1,AISESTAQPEAF
TRBV19,14,TRBJ2-6,ASRPQSSSGANVLT
TRBV7-9,13,TRBJ1-1,ASRLDRRRDTEAF
TRBV7-6,15,TRBJ1-3,ASSKRDSVLSGNTIY
TRBV7-2,12,TRBJ2-7,ASSSGTITYEQY
TRBV19,11,TRBJ1-1,ASAGLLNTEAF
TRBV12-3/TRBV12-4,12,TRBJ1-2,ASSLAGPNYGYT
TRBV7-9,13,TRBJ2-2,ASSSHGLAGGELF
TRBV12-3/TRBV12-4,12,TRBJ1-4,ASRPGQINEKLF
TRBV2,15,TRBJ2-7,ASSDRAGDPGGYEQY
TRBV14,15,TRBJ1-5,ASSLYRVQGGNQPQH
TRBV12-3/TRBV12-4,10,TRBJ2-7,ASRHGGDEQY
TRBV25-1,13,TRBJ1-1,ASRKGGARATEAF
TRBV10-2,15,TRBJ2-5,ASSAPGQGGGQETQY
TRBV7-2,12,TRBJ2-7,ASSPGQGGYEQY
TRBV29-1,9,TRBJ2-6,SVEGANVLT
TRBV29-1,10,TRBJ2-5,SVAGLQETQY
TRBV9,15,TRBJ2-7,ASSVGDGQGGGYEQY
TRBV7-9,11,TRBJ2-7,ASSQDVTYEQY
TRBV7-3,14,TRBJ2-3,ASSPGEGHSTDTQY
TRBV15,14,TRBJ2-7,ATSRPRGDGSYEQY